The present entry profiles one TCR beta chain with its context. Its cognate antigen is unknown. Germline CDR1 SGHRS, CDR2 YFSETQ. The CDR3 is 14 amino acids. Trimming stripped 1 base from V and 1 base from J, with 8 bases between. TCR beta libraries used about 2 micrograms of genomic DNA from cryopreserved PBMCs. This sample was included in a study of cytotoxic CD8 clonotypes in ibrutinib-treated CLL. Study findings and constraints: Clonality rose at ibrutinib response and fell back toward baseline at progression.

The planned depth of sequencing spanned 1 in 200,000 to 1 in 1 million T cells. Here immunoSEQ multiplex PCR was the method, and the copy in TCRdb shows in-frame clones only, minus some. The data hold some 100,000 clones, with 58% observed a single time. This sequence joins TRBV5-1 and TRBJ1-1, with D possibly TRBD1 on 5 matching bases. The sample was PBMCs, taken after 24 months of ibrutinib treatment. This clonotype originated in a human donor with chronic lymphocytic leukemia. CDR3 region: CASSLKGRNTEAFF. CDR3 DNA: TGCGCCAGCAGCTTGAAGGGGCGGAACACTGAAGCTTTCTTT.